This TCR beta chain was found in a study of blood T cell repertoires in COVID-19. The CDR3 spans 14 residues. Germline V CDR1 and CDR2: SQVTM, ANQGSEA. V lost 5 bases and J lost 5; bases outside the gene matches: 4. The repertoire was sequenced with immunoSEQ multiplex PCR; TCRdb's copy has only in-frame clones and lacks some. Of under 200,000 clones in the sample, nearly 90% were seen once. This clone was seen just once. The sequencing input was peripheral blood. This clonotype originated in a man between 60 and 75 years old with active or convalescent COVID-19. The chain has TRBV29-1 and TRBJ2-2; TRBD1 aligns across 11 bases. In DNA form, the CDR3 reads TGCAGCGTTCCGGGACAGGGGGGGACCGGGGAGCTGTTTTTT. Its protein product is CSVPGQGGTGELFF.